This T cell receptor beta chain was obtained from a study of cytomegalovirus exposure and HLA in healthy donors. Study context: The platform used for the roughly 130 validation repertoires matched that of the roughly 670 first-cohort repertoires, a later analysis reported. General study results and limits: The investigators catalogued 164 TCR beta chains as cytomegalovirus-associated. According to a later analysis, TCR clusters from the first cohort tended to co-occur in the approximately 120 validation repertoires.

The V gene lost 4 bases and the J gene lost 5 bases, with 11 bases spanning the gap. Germline V gene lookup returns CDR1 SNHLY and CDR2 FYNNEI. The CDR3 consists of 14 residues. As to this clone: Its specificity is not known.

TCRdb's table, derived via immunoSEQ multiplex PCR, lists solely in-frame clones and lacks some. The sample includes some 140,000 clones, 84% of them seen just once. V usage is TRBV2 and J usage is TRBJ2-2; perhaps TRBD1 as D (5 bases). Sequencing was done on a sample of PBMCs. The TCR comes from a woman aged 25 to 39 in good health and CMV-seronegative. CDR3 region: CASSAQGPTGELFF. CDR3 DNA sequence: TGTGCCAGCAGTGCCCAGGGTCCGACCGGGGAGCTGTTTTTT.